The entry that follows covers one TCR beta chain sequence. What it recognizes is unknown. The sequencing template was cDNA reverse transcribed from extracted RNA. This table comes from immunoSEQ multiplex PCR, and its TCRdb copy is limited to in-frame clones, with some not included. The sample has approximately 160,000 clones, less than 80% seen once; the top ten hold approximately 15%. Trimming left V 4 bases short and J 8 bases short, with 10 bases between. The CDR3 has 12 amino acids. Germline CDR1 SGHRS, CDR2 YFSETQ. This specimen belongs to a study of CD8+ T cells in alopecia areata. Study information: Patients in the study were on tofacitinib for 6 to 18 months, then off it for 6 months.

Noted treatment: oral pan-JAK inhibitor, 5-10 mg twice daily. Peripheral blood and lesional scalp punch biopsies were taken from alopecia areata patients. Whole-study findings and limits: Possibly because of HLA-related factors, TCR sharing was less clear across patients than in mice.

This TCR was recovered from a human donor with alopecia areata. This chain links TRBV5-1 with TRBJ2-1, with D possibly TRBD1 on 5 matching bases. Sequenced material: CD4+ T cells sorted from blood, taken at week 24, from a patient treated with tofacitinib. In DNA, the CDR3 is TGCGCCAGCAGCGTCCAGGGCGATGAGCAGTTCTTC. Translating gives CASSVQGDEQFF.